This TCR beta chain was observed in a study of beta chain features in type 1 diabetes. Study outcomes and limitations: A moderate, significant TCRB CDR3 shortening appeared in type 1 diabetes across four CD4+ subsets.

cDNA synthesis used the whole RNA isolate, giving expressed TCRB sequences. Data came from immunoSEQ multiplex PCR; TCRdb stores just in-frame clones and leaves some out. The sample lists some 130,000 clones, 7% to 10% occurring once. Notes on this clone: The antigen is not known.

The V and J ends lost 4 bases and 5 bases, in that order; junction bases with no gene match: 4. The CDR3 sequence is 15 residues long. Looked up from germline, CDR1 is SGHRS and CDR2 is YFSETQ. V is TRBV5-1 and J is TRBJ2-2; 11 bases are a match to TRBD1. The clonotype originates from a young man with type 1 diabetes. Sequencing used central memory CD4+ T cells from blood. DNA for the CDR3: TGCGCCAGCAGCACAGGGACAGGGGGAACCGGGGAGCTGTTTTTT. This encodes CASSTGTGGTGELFF.